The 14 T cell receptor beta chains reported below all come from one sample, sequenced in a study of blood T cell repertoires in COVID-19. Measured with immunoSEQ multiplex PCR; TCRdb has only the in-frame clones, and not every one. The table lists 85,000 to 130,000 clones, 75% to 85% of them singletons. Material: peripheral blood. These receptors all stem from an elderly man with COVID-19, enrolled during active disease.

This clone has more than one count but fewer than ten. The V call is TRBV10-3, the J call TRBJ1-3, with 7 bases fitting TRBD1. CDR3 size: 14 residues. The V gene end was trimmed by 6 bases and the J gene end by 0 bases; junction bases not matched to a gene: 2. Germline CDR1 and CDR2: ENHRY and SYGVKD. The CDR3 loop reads CAIRDRDSGNTIYF. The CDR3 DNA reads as TGTGCCATCAGAGACAGGGACTCTGGAAACACCATATATTTT.

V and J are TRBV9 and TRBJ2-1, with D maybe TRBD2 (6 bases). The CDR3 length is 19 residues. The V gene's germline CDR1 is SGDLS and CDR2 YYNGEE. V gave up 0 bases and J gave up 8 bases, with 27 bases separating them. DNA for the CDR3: TGTGCCAGCAGCGTAGGAGGACGGGAGAGACAAAGGCGAGGGGATGAGCAGTTCTTC. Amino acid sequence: CASSVGGRERQRRGDEQFF.

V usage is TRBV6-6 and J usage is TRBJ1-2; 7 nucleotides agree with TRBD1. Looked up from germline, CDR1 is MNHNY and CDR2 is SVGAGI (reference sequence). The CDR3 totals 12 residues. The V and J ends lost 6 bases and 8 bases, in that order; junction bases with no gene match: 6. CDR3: CASRPTGDGYTF. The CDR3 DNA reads TGTGCCAGCAGACCCACAGGGGACGGCTACACCTTC.

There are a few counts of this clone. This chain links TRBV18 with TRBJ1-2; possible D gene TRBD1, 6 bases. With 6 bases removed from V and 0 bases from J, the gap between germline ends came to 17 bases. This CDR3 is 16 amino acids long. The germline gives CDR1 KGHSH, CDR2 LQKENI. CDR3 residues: CASSPDRDTSNYGYTF. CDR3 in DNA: TGTGCCAGCTCTCCGGACCGGGACACCTCTAACTATGGCTACACCTTC.

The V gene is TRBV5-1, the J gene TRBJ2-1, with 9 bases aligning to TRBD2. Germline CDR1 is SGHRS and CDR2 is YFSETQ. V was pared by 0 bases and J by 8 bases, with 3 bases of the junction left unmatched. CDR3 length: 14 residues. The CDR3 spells CASSLEAGGDEQFF. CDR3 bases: TGCGCCAGCAGCTTGGAGGCGGGAGGGGATGAGCAGTTCTTC.

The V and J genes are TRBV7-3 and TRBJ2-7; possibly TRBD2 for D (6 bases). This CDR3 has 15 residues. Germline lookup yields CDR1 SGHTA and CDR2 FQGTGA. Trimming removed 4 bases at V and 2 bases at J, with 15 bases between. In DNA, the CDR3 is TGTGCCAGCAGCTCCTCTGCCGGGACTCCCTACGAGCAGTACTTC. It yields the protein CASSSSAGTPYEQYF.

The CDR3 protein is CASSFIVDSEQFF. For the CDR3, the DNA is TGTGCCAGCAGCTTTATTGTGGACAGTGAGCAGTTCTTC. The chain employs TRBV11-2 and TRBJ2-1, with D perhaps TRBD1 (6 bases). The V gene lost 3 bases and the J gene lost 9 bases, with 12 bases spanning the gap. Germline lookup yields CDR1 SGHAT and CDR2 FQNNGV. The CDR3 sequence is 13 residues long.

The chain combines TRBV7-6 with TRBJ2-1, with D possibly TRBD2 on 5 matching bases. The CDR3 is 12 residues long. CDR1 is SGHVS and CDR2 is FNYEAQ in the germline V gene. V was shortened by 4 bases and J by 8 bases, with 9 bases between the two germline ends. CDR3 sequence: CASSYGSDEQFF. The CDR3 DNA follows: TGTGCCAGCAGCTATGGGAGTGATGAGCAGTTCTTC.

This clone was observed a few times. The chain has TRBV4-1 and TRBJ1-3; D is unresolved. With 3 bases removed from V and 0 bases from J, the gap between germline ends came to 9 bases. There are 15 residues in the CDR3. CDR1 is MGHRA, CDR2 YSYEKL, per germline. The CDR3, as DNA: TGCGCCAGCAGCCATAACCGGTACTCTGGAAACACCATATATTTT. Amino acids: CASSHNRYSGNTIYF.

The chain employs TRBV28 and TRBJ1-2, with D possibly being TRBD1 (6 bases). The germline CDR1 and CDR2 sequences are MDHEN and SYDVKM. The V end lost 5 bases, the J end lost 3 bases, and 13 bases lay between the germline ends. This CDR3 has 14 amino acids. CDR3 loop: CASSPQGLDYGYTF. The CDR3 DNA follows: TGTGCCAGCAGTCCCCAGGGGTTAGACTATGGCTACACCTTC.

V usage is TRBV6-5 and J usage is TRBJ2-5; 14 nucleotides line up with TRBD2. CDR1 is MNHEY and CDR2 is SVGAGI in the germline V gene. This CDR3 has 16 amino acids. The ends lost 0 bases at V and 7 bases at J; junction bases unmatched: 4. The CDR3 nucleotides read TGTGCCAGCAGTTACTCGTCCGGACTAGCGGGAGGGACCCAGTACTTC. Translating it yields CASSYSSGLAGGTQYF.

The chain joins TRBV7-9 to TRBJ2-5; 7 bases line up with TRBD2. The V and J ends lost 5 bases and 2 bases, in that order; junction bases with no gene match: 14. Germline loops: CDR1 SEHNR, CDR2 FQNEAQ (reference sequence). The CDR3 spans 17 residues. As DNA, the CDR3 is TGTGCCAGCAGCCCTCGGGGTCTGGGAGGGCTACAAGAGACCCAGTACTTC. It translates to CASSPRGLGGLQETQYF.

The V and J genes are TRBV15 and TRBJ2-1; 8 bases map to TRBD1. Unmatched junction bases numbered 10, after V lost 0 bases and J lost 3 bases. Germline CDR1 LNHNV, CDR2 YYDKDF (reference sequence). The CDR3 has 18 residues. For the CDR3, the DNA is TGTGCCACCAGCAGAGATCGAAAGGAGACAGGGGTCTACAATGAGCAGTTCTTC. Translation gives CATSRDRKETGVYNEQFF.

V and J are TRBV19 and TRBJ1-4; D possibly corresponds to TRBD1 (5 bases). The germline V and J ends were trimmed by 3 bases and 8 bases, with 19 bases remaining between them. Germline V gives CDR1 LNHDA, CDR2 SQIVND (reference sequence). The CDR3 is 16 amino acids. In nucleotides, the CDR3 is TGTGCCAGTAGTATGGCGGGCACGGAGGGGTACGAAAAACTGTTTTTT. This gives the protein CASSMAGTEGYEKLFF.